The entry that follows covers one T cell receptor beta chain sequence. In this sample, this clonotype turned up many times. No cognate antigen has been identified for it. Qualities for individual bases were not recorded, and no much larger clone is one base off. Amplification of TCR beta CDR3 regions was carried out from RNA transcripts. For the first round of RT-PCR on the TCR CDR3, the HTBI primer set was used together with the Qiagen OneStep RT-PCR kit. The libraries were constructed in a second round of multiplex PCR and then size-selected and purified. Libraries were sequenced paired-end with 100 bp reads on an Illumina HiSeq2000. Turning to the authors' computational methods: SOAPnuke was used to process the raw data, throwing out any read that contained adapters or uncalled bases, had a mean Phred below 15, or lacked an exact constant-primer or identifier match. COPE v1.2.5 was used to merge high-quality paired reads, and clonotypes were defined as unique nucleotide sequences. MiTCR v1.1 was used to align clonotypes to the IMGT TRBV, TRBD and TRBJ reference segments. The analysis was restricted to V-J combinations with a frequency above 0.0001, which together covered over 99% of the repertoires. A TCS score was defined as the ratio of F50 (clonal expansion) to E x V (chaos), with BLOSUM62-based TCRdist applied between CDR3 peptides within each V-J. Welch's t-statistics and random forest reduced roughly 540 V-J features to roughly 13, which were used in a naive Bayes classifier (R e1071). TCRdb reworked the public reads: Q25 trimming with fastp, MiXCR clone assembly, productive beta chains retained. Each CDR3 protein appears once, grouped with its most common genes and DNA. The V and J calls and clone size come from TCRdb's table, not from the authors' own analysis. Within this sample are 550,000 to 650,000 distinct CDR3 sequences, with approximately 15% of them counted one time only. The top ten hold roughly 5.7% of the sample.

Hyperthyroidism patients were aged 18 to 65 years and newly diagnosed, with disease duration of less than 2 months. The study excluded patients with uncontrolled infections, other autoimmune diseases, pregnancy or lactation. Diagnoses relied on clinical symptoms, serum thyroxine and TRAb, thyroid ultrasound and orbital computed tomography. Blood from progressor patients was collected at the time of first diagnosis with hyperthyroidism, before any ophthalmopathy symptoms had appeared. PBMCs were separated from roughly 10 ml of fresh peripheral blood using Ficoll-Paque density gradient centrifugation. Progressor patients were first diagnosed with Graves' hyperthyroidism and then developed ophthalmopathy during follow-up. Total RNA was extracted with Trizol reagent, and quality was checked on an Agilent 2100 Bioanalyzer. The sample originates from a study of T cells in Graves' hyperthyroidism and ophthalmopathy (dated by TCRdb to between 2018 and 2020). Describing the broader study: Peripheral blood was sampled at the time of initial diagnosis, prior to any treatment. Once sampling was done, hyperthyroidism patients were given methimazole at a starting dose of 30 mg daily, whereas ophthalmopathy patients were given high-dose intravenous methylprednisolone. Whether ophthalmopathy could be predicted prospectively was tested in an independent validation cohort made up of under 20 hyperthyroidism patients plus 17 patients who later progressed to ophthalmopathy. For training and testing, the 110 or so patients in the discovery cohort were randomly divided in a 7:3 ratio. To identify TCR V-J signatures that set the groups apart, the researchers used a discovery cohort of 100 patients, made up of fewer than 50 with Graves' ophthalmopathy and around 58 with stable Graves' hyperthyroidism. The paper describes TCR Vbeta CDR3 sequencing of 135 peripheral blood samples, made up of about 41 ophthalmopathy patients, more than 70 hyperthyroidism patients and some 17 progressor patients. In about 6 Graves' hyperthyroidism patients, the study also compared T-cell repertoires from thyroid tissue with T-cell repertoires from blood.

Overall study results and their limits: In validation, the model predicted progression to ophthalmopathy with 55% to 71% sensitivity and approximately 74% specificity, a median of 6.5 months before onset. A 13 V-J signature model separated ophthalmopathy from stable hyperthyroidism, with around 90% sensitivity and 81.08% specificity in cross-validation and 80%/75% in testing. Most expanded thyroid clonotypes (frequency above 0.001) were also found in blood, which suggests that blood repertoires may mirror thyroid immune responses. Sample size was not statistically predetermined, and blinding of investigators to group allocation was not performed.

Including cysteine and phenylalanine, the CDR3 has 13 amino acids. CDR3 DNA only is kept here, 39 bases in frame from base 1. The CDR1 and CDR2 encoded by the germline V gene are SGHRS and YFSETQ. V sheds 5 bases and J sheds 2 bases, leaving 11 bases between their ends. The V and J segments used are TRBV5-1 and TRBJ2-7, with TRBD1 perhaps the D gene, on 6 matching bases. This clonotype was obtained from a woman aged 25 to 39 with Graves' hyperthyroidism that later progressed to Graves' ophthalmopathy. The sample comprised blood. CDR3 protein: CASSQDRTYEQYF. The bases are TGCGCCAGCAGTCAGGACAGAACCTACGAGCAGTACTTC. Where the CDR3 stops, the reference TRBV5-1 and TRBJ2-7 genes take over; the full variable domain is KAGVTQTPRYLIKTRGQQVTLSCSPISGHRSVSWYQQTPGQGLQFLFEYFSETQRNKGNFPGRFSGRQFSNSRSEMNVSTLELGDSALYLCASSQDRTYEQYFGPGTRLTVT.